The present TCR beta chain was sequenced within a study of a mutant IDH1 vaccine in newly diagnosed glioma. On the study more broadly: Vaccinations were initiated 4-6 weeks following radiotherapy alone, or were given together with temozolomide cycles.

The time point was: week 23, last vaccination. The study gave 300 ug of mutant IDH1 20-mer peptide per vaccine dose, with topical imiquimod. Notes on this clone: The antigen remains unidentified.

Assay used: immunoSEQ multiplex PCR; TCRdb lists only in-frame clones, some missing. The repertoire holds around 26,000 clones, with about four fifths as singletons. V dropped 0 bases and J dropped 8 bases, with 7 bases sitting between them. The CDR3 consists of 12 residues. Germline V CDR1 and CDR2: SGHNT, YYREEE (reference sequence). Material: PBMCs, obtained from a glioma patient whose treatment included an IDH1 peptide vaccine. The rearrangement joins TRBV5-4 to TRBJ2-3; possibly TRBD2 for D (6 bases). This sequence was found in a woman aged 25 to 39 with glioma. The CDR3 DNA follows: TGTGCCAGCAGCTTGGACGGGGGTACGCAGTATTTT. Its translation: CASSLDGGTQYF.